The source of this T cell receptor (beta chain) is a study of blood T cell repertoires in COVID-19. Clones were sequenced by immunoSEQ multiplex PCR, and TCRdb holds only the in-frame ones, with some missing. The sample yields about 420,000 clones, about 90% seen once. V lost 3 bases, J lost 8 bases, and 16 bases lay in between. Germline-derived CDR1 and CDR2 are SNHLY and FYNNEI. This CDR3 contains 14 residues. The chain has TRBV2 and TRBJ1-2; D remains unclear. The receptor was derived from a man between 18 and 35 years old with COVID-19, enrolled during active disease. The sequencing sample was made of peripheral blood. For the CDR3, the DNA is TGTGCCAGCAGTGATCGTAGAGTCCCCGAGGGCTACACCTTC. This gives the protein CASSDRRVPEGYTF.